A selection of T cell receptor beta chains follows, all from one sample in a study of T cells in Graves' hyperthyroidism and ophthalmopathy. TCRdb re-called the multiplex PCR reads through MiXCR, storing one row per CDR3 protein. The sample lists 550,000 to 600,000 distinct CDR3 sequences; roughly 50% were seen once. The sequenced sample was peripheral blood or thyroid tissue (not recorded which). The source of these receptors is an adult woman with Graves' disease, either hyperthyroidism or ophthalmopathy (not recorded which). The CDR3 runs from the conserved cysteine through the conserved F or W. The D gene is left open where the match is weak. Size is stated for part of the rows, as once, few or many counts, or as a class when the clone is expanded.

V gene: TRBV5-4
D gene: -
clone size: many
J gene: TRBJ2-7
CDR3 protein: CASSLRGAEQYF
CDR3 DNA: TGTGCCAGCAGCTTGAGAGGGGCCGAGCAGTACTTC

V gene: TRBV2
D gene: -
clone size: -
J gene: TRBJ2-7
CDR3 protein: CASIPMEGESSYEQYF
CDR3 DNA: TGTGCCAGCATCCCCATGGAGGGAGAAAGCTCCTACGAGCAGTACTTC

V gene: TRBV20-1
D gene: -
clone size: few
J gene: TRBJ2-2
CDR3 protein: CSARAGEQAGELFF
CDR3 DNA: TGCAGTGCTAGAGCGGGAGAGCAAGCAGGGGAGCTGTTTTTT

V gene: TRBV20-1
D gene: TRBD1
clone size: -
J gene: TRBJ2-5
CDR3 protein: CSASNRGYETQYF
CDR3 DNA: TGCAGTGCTAGCAACAGGGGGTACGAGACCCAGTACTTC

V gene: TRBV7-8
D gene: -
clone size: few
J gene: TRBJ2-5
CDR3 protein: CASSLGWGGFQETQYF
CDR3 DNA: TGTGCCAGCAGCTTGGGATGGGGGGGCTTCCAAGAGACCCAGTACTTC

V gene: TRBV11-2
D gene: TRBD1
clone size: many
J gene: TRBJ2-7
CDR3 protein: CASSLAGQGFTYEQYF
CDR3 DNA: TGTGCCAGCAGCTTAGCTGGACAGGGGTTCACCTACGAGCAGTACTTC

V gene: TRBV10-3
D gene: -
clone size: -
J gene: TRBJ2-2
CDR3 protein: CAISEARHTGELFF
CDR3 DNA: TGTGCCATCAGTGAGGCCAGACACACCGGGGAGCTGTTTTTT

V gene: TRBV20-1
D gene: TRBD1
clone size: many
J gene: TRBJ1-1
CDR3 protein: CSARARDRGGTEAFF
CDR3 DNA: TGCAGTGCTAGGGCGAGGGACAGGGGTGGCACTGAAGCTTTCTTT

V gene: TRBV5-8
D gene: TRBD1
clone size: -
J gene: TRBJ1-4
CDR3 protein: CASSLIGTAKKLFF
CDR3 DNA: TGTGCCAGCAGCTTGATCGGGACAGCCAAAAAACTGTTTTTT

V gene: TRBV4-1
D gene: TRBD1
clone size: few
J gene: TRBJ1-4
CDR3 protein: CASSGQGGREKLFF
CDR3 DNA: TGCGCCAGCAGCGGACAGGGAGGACGAGAAAAACTGTTTTTT

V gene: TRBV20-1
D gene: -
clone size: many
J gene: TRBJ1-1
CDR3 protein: CSARRQGSDTEAFF
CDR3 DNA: TGCAGTGCTAGACGTCAGGGATCGGACACTGAAGCTTTCTTT

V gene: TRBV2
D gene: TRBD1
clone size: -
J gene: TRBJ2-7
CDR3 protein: CASNRQGIVEQYF
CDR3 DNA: TGTGCCAGCAATAGACAGGGAATTGTCGAGCAGTACTTC

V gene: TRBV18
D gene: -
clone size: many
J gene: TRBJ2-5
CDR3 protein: CASSPPGSQETQYF
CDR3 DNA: TGTGCCAGCTCACCACCGGGTAGTCAAGAGACCCAGTACTTC

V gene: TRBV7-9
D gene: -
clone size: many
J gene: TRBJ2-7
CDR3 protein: CASSSTIPGLGIRGYEQYF
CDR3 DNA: TGTGCCAGCAGCTCTACTATACCGGGGCTCGGTATTCGGGGGTACGAGCAGTACTTC

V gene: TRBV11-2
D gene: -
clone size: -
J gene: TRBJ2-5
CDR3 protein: CASSSQGGTETQYF
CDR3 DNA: TGTGCCAGCAGCAGCCAGGGCGGGACAGAGACCCAGTACTTC

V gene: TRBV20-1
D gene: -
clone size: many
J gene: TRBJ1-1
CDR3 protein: CSARDSSKSEAFF
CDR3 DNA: TGCAGTGCTAGAGACAGCAGTAAATCCGAAGCTTTCTTT

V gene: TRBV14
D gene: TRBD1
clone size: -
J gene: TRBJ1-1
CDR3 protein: CASSQETGENAEAFF
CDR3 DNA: TGTGCCAGCAGCCAAGAGACAGGGGAGAATGCTGAAGCTTTCTTT

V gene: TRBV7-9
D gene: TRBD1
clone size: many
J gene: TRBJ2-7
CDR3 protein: CASSSRDRERYEQYF
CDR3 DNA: TGTGCCAGCAGCAGCCGGGACAGGGAACGATACGAGCAGTACTTC

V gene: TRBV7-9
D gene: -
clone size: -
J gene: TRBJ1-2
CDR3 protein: CASSPGRDYGYTF
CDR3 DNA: TGCGCCAGCAGCCCCGGACGGGACTATGGCTACACCTTC

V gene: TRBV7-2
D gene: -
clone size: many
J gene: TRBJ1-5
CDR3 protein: CASSQAGSPRPQHF
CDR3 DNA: TGTGCCAGCAGCCAGGCCGGGTCCCCCAGGCCCCAGCATTTT

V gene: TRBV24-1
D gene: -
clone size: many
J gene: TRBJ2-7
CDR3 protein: CATTLWGRPGFSPYEQYF
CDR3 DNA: TGTGCCACCACCCTCTGGGGCCGACCGGGCTTCTCCCCTTACGAGCAGTACTTC

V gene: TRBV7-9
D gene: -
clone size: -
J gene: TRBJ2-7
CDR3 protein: CASSQDSSTVSYEQYF
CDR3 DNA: TGCGCCAGCAGCCAAGATTCTTCGACAGTCTCCTACGAGCAGTACTTC

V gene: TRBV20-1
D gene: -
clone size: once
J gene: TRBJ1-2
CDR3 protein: CSARDGRRDGYTF
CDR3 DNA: TGCAGTGCTAGAGATGGGCGTAGGGACGGCTACACCTTC

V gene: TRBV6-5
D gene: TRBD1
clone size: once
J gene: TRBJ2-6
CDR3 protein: CASSYFGQGSSGANVLTF
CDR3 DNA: TGTGCCAGCAGTTACTTTGGACAGGGAAGCTCTGGGGCCAACGTCCTGACTTTC

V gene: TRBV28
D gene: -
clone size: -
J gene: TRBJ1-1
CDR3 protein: CASSLWKGAEAFF
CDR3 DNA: TGTGCCAGCAGTTTATGGAAGGGCGCTGAAGCTTTCTTT

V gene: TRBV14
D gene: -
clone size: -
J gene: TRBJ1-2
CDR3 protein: CASSQGTATDYGYTF
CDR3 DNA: TGTGCCAGCAGCCAAGGGACAGCTACGGACTATGGCTACACCTTC